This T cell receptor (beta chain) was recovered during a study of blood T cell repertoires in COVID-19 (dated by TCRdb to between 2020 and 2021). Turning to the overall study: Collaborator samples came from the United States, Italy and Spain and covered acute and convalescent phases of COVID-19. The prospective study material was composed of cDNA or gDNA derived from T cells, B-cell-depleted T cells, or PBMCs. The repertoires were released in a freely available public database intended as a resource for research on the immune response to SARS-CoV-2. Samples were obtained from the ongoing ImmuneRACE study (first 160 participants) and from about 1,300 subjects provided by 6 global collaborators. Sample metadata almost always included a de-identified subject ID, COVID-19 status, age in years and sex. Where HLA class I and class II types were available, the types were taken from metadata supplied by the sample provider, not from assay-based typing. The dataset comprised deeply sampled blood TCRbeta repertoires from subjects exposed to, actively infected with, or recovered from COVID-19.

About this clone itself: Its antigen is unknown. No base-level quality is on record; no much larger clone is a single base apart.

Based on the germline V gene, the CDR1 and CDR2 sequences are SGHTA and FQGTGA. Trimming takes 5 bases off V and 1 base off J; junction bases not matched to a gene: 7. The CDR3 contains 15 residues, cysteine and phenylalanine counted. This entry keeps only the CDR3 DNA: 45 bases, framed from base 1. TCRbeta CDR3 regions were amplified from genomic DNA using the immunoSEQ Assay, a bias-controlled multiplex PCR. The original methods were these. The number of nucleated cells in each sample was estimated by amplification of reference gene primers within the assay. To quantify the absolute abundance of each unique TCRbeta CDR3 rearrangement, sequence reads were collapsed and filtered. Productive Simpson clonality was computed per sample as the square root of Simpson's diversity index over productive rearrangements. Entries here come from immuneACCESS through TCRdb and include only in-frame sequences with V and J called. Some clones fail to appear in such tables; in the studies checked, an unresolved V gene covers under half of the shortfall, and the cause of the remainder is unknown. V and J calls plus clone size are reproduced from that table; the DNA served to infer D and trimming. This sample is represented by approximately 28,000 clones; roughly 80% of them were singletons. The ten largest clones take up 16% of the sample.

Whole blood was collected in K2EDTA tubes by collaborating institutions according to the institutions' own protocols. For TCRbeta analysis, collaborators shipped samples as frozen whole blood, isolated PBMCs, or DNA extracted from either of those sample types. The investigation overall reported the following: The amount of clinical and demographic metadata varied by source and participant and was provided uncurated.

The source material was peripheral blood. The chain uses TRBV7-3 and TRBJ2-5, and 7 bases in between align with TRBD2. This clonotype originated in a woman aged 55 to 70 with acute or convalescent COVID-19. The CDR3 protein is CASSPGGGIQETQYF. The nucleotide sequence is TGTGCCAGCAGCCCCGGCGGGGGTATCCAAGAGACCCAGTACTTC.